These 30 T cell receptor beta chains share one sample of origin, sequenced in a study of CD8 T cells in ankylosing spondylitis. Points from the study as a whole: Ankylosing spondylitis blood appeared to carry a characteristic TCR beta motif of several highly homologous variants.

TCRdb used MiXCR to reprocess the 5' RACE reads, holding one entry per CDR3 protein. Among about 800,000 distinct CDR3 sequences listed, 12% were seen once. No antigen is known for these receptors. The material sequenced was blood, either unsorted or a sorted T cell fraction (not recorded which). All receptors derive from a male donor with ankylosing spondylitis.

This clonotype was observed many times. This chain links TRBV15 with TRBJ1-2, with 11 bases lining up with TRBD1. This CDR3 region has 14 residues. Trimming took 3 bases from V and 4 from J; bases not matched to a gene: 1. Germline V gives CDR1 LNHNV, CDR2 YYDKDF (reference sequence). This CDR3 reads CATSRGQGGYGYTF. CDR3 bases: TGTGCCACCAGCAGGGGACAGGGGGGCTATGGCTACACCTTC.

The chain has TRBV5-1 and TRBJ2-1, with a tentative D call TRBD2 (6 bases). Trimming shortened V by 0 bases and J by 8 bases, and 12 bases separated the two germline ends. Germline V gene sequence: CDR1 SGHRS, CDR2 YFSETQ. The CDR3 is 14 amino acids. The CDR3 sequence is CASSLDGRGYEQFF. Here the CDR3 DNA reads TGCGCCAGCAGCTTGGACGGGAGAGGGTATGAGCAGTTCTTC. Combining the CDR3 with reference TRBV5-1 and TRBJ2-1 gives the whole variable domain KAGVTQTPRYLIKTRGQQVTLSCSPISGHRSVSWYQQTPGQGLQFLFEYFSETQRNKGNFPGRFSGRQFSNSRSEMNVSTLELGDSALYLCASSLDGRGYEQFFGPGTRLTVL.

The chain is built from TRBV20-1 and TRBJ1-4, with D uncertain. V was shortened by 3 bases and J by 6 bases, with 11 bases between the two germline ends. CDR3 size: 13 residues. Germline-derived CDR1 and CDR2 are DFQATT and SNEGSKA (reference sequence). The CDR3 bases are TGCAGTGCTAGTGGTCCCTGGGATGAAAAACTGTTTTTT. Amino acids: CSASGPWDEKLFF.

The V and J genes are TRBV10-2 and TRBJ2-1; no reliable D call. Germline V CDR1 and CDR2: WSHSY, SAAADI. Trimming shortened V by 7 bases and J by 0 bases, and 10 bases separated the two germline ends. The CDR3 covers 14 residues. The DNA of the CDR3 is TGCGCCAGCACATCCCCAAGCTCCTACAATGAGCAGTTCTTC. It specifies CASTSPSSYNEQFF.

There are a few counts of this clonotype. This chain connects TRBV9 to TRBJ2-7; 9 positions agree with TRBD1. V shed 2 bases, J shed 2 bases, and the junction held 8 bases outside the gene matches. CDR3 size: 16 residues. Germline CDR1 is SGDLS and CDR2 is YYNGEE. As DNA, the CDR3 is TGTGCCAGCAGCGTGGCCGGGACAGGGTTCACCTACGAGCAGTACTTC. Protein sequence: CASSVAGTGFTYEQYF.

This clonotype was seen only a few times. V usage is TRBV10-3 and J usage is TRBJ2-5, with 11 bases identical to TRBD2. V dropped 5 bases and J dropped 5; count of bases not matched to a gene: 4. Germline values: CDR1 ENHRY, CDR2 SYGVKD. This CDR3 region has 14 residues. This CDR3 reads CAISIAGGTETQYF. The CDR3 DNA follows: TGTGCCATCAGTATAGCGGGAGGGACGGAGACCCAGTACTTC.

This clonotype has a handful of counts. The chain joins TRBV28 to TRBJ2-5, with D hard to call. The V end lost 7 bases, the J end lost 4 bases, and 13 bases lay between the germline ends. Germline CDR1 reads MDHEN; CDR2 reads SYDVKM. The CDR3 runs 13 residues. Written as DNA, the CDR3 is TGTGCCAGCACCTCACCTCCCATAGAGACCCAGTACTTC. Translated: CASTSPPIETQYF.

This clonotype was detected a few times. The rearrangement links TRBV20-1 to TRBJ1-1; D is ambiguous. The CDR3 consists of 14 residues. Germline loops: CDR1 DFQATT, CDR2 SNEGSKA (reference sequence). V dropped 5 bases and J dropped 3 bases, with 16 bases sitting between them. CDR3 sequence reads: CSAHQAGLDTEAFF. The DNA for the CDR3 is TGCAGTGCTCACCAGGCAGGCTTGGACACTGAAGCTTTCTTT.

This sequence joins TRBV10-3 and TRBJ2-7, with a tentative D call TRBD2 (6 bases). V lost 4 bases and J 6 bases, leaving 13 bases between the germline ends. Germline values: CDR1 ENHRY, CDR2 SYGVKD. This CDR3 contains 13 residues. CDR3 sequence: CAISGTKPSEQYF. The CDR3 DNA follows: TGTGCCATCAGTGGGACTAAGCCGAGCGAGCAGTACTTC.

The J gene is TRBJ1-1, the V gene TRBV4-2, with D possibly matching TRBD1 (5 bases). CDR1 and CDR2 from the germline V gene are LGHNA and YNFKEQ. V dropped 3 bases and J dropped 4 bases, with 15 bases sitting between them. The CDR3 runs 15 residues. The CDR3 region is CASSHGRARGTEAFF. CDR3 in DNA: TGTGCCAGCAGCCATGGTAGGGCGAGGGGCACTGAAGCTTTCTTT.

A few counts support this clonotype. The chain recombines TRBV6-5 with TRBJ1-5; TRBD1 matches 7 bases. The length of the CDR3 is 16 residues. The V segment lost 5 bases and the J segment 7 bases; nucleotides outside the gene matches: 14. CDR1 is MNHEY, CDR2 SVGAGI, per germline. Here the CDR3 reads CASSTRSTGQGQPQHF. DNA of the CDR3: TGTGCCAGCAGTACTCGTTCGACAGGGCAGGGGCAGCCCCAGCATTTT.

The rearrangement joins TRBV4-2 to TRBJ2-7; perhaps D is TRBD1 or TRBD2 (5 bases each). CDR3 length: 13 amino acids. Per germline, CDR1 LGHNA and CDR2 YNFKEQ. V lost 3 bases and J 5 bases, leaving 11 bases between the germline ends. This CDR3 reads CASSHPGRNEQYF. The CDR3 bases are TGTGCCAGCAGCCACCCGGGGCGAAACGAGCAGTACTTC.

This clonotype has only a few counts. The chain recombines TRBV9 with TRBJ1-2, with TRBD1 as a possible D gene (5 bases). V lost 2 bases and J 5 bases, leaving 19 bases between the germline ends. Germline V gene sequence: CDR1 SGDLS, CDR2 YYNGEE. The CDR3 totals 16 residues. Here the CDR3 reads CASSVNRGEYGYGYTF. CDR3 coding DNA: TGTGCCAGCAGCGTGAACCGAGGGGAATATGGGTATGGCTACACCTTC.

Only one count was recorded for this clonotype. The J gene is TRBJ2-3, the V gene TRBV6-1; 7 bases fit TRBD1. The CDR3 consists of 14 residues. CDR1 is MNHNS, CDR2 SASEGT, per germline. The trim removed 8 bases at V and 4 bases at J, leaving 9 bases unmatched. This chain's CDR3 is CASFNRGWADTQYF. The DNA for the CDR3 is TGTGCCAGCTTCAACAGGGGTTGGGCAGATACGCAGTATTTT.

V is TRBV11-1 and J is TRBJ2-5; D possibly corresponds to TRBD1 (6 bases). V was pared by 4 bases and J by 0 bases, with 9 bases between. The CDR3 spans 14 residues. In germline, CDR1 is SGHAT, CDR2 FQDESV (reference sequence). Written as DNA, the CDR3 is TGTGCCAGCAGCTATACAGGGTACCAAGAGACCCAGTACTTC. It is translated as CASSYTGYQETQYF.

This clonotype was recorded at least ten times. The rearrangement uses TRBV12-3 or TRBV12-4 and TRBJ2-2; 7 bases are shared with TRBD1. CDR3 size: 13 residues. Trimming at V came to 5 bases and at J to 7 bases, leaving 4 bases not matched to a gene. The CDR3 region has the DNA TGTGCCAGCAGTACACAGGGGAACGGGGAGCTGTTTTTT. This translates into CASSTQGNGELFF.

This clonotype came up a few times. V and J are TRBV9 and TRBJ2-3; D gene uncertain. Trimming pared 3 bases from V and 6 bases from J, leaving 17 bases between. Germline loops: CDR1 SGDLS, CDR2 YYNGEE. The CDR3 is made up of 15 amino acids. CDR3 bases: TGTGCCAGCAGCGAATTTTCGAACCTCGGGGATACGCAGTATTTT. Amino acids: CASSEFSNLGDTQYF. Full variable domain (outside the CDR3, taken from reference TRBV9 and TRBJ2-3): DSGVTQTPKHLITATGQRVTLRCSPRSGDLSVYWYQQSLDQGLQFLIQYYNGEERAKGNILERFSAQQFPDLHSELNLSSLELGDSALYFCASSEFSNLGDTQYFGPGTRLTVL.

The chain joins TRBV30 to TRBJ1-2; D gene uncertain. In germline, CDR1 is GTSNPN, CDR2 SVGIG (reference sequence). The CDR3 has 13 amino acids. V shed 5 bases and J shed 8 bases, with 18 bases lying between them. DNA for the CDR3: TGTGCCTGGGCCAGGACGGGAGGGCTCGGCTACACCTTC. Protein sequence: CAWARTGGLGYTF.

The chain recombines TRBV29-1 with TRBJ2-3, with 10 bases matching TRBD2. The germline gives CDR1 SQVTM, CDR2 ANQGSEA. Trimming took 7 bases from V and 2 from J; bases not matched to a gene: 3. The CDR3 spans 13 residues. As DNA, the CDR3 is TGCAGCGGTAGCGGGGGGAACACAGATACGCAGTATTTT. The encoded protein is CSGSGGNTDTQYF.

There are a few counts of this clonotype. CDR3 DNA: TGCAGTGCTAGAGATCTGGGACCGGGAGGGGCCAACGTCCTGACTTTC. This gives the protein CSARDLGPGGANVLTF. The chain employs TRBV20-1 and TRBJ2-6, with D possibly being TRBD1 or TRBD2 (5 bases each). The length of the CDR3 is 16 residues. Germline CDR1 DFQATT, CDR2 SNEGSKA (reference sequence). The ends were cut back, 0 bases at V and 4 bases at J, with 13 bases in the middle.

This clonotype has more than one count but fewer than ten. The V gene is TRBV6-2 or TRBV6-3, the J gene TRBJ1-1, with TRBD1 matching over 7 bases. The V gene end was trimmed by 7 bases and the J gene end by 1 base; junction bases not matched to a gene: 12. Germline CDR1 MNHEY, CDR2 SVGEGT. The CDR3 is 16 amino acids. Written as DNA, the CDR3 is TGTGCCAGCACTTTGCAGGGGGGAGTGCCGAACACTGAAGCTTTCTTT. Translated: CASTLQGGVPNTEAFF.

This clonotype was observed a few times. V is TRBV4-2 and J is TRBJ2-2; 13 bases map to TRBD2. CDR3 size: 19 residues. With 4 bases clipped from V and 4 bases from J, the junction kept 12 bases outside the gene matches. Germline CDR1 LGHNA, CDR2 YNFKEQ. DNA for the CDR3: TGTGCCAGCAGCCCCTTACTAGCGGGAGGGTATCGAGGCACCGGGGAGCTGTTTTTT. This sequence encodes CASSPLLAGGYRGTGELFF.

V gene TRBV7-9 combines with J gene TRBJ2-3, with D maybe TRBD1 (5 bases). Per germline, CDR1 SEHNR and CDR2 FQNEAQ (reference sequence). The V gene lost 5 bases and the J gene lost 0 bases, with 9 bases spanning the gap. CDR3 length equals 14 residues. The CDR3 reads CASSTTASTDTQYF. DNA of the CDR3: TGTGCCAGCAGCACGACAGCTAGCACAGATACGCAGTATTTT.

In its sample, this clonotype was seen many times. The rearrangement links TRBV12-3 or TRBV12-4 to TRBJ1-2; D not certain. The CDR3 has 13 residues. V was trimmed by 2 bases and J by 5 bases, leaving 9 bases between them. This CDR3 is CASSLMTGYGYTF. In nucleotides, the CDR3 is TGTGCCAGCAGTTTAATGACGGGTTATGGCTACACCTTC.

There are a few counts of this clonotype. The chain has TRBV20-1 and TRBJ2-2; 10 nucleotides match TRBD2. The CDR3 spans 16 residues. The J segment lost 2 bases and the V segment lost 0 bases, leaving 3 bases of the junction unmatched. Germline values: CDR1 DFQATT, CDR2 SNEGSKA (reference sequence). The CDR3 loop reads CSARDVAGGNTGELFF. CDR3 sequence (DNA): TGCAGTGCTAGAGACGTAGCGGGGGGAAACACCGGGGAGCTGTTTTTT.

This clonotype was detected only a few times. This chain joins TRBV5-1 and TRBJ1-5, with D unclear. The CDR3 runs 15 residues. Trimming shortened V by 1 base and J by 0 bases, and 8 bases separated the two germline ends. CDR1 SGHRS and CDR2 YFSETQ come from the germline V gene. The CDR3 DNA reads TGCGCCAGCAGCTTGATGGGGTATAGCAATCAGCCCCAGCATTTT. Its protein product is CASSLMGYSNQPQHF.

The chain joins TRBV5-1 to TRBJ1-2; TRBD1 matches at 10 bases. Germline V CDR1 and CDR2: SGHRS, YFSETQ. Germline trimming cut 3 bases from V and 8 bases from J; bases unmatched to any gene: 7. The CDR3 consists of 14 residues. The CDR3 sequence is CASSYDRGRGGYTF. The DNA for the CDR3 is TGCGCCAGCAGCTACGACAGGGGGCGCGGGGGCTACACCTTC.

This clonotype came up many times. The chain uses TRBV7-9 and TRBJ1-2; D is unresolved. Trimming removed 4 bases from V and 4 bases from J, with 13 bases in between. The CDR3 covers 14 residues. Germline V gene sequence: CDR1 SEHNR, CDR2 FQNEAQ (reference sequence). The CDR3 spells CASSSPVTVYGYTF. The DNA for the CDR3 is TGTGCCAGCAGCTCCCCGGTGACCGTCTATGGCTACACCTTC. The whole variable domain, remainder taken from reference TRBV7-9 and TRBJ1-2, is DTGVSQNPRHKITKRGQNVTFRCDPISEHNRLYWYRQTLGQGPEFLTYFQNEAQLEKSRLLSDRFSAERPKGSFSTLEIQRTEQGDSAMYLCASSSPVTVYGYTFGSGTRLTVV.

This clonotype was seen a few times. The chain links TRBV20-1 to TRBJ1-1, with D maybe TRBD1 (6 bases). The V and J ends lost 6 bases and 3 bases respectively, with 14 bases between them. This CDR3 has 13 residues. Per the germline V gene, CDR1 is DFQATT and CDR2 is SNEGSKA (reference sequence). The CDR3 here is CSAPRRTDTEAFF. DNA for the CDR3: TGCAGTGCCCCCCGCAGGACAGACACTGAAGCTTTCTTT.

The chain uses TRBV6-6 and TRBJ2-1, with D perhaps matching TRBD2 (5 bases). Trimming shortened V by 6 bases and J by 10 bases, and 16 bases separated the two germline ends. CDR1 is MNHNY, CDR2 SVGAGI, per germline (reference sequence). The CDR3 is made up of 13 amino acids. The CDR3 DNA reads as TGTGCCAGCAGCCCTAACCCCGGCGGGGAGCAGTTCTTC. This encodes CASSPNPGGEQFF.